Shown below are 17 T cell receptor beta chains from a single sample sequenced in a study of control samples from healthy donors and cancer patients. Method: immunoSEQ multiplex PCR; TCRdb's copy keeps in-frame clones and lacks some. The data show 110,000 to 150,000 clones, about 89% seen once. Sequencing input: blood. These TCRs come from a man younger than 30 in good health.

This chain connects TRBV11-2 to TRBJ2-7, with D possibly matching TRBD1 (6 bases). In germline, CDR1 is SGHAT, CDR2 FQNNGV. The CDR3 totals 15 residues. Trimming pared 1 base from V and 0 bases from J, leaving 10 bases between. The CDR3: CASSLVQGSSYEQYF. As DNA, the CDR3 is TGTGCCAGCAGCTTAGTACAGGGTAGCTCCTACGAGCAGTACTTC. The variable domain in full, with the rest retrieved from reference TRBV11-2 and TRBJ2-7, is EAGVAQSPRYKIIEKRQSVAFWCNPISGHATLYWYQQILGQGPKLLIQFQNNGVVDDSQLPKDRFSAERLKGVDSTLKIQPAKLEDSAVYLCASSLVQGSSYEQYFGPGTRLTVT.

The CDR3 DNA sequence: TGCGCCAGCAGCCAAGAGACGGCTAACTATGGCTACACCTTC. It specifies CASSQETANYGYTF. This chain links TRBV4-3 with TRBJ1-2; D is undetermined. CDR3 length: 14 residues. Between the trimmed V and J ends, which lost 0 bases and 0 bases, there was a span of 5 bases. Per germline, CDR1 LGHNA and CDR2 YSLEER.

This chain links TRBV5-1 with TRBJ2-7; a weak D match, TRBD1 (6 bases). This CDR3 is built from 15 residues. With 1 base removed from V and 0 bases from J, the gap between germline ends came to 11 bases. Germline loops: CDR1 SGHRS, CDR2 YFSETQ. The CDR3 reads CASSLRGTSSYEQYF. The CDR3 region has the DNA TGCGCCAGCAGCTTGAGAGGGACAAGCTCCTACGAGCAGTACTTC.

V is TRBV6-2 or TRBV6-3 and J is TRBJ1-5, with D unclear. CDR1 and CDR2 from the germline V gene are MNHEY and SVGEGT. The CDR3 covers 12 residues. Between the trimmed V and J ends, which lost 2 bases and 6 bases, there was a span of 5 bases. The DNA of the CDR3 is TGTGCCAGCAGTTACCCCCCTCAGCCCCAGCATTTT. Translated: CASSYPPQPQHF.

This clone was picked up a small number of times. The chain uses TRBV2 and TRBJ2-5; TRBD2 matches 7 bases. The CDR3 runs 13 residues. The J segment lost 5 bases and the V segment lost 4 bases, leaving 4 bases of the junction unmatched. CDR1 is SNHLY, CDR2 FYNNEI, per germline. For the CDR3, the DNA is TGTGCCAGCAGTGGGGTGGGAGGGGAGACCCAGTACTTC. It codes for CASSGVGGETQYF. The full variable domain, in which reference TRBV2 and TRBJ2-5 provide the parts outside the CDR3, is EPEVTQTPSHQVTQMGQEVILRCVPISNHLYFYWYRQILGQKVEFLVSFYNNEISEKSEIFDDQFSVERPDGSNFTLKIRSTKLEDSAMYFCASSGVGGETQYFGPGTRLLVL.

This chain links TRBV7-2 with TRBJ2-7; possibly TRBD1 for D (5 bases). With 0 bases removed from V and 1 base from J, the gap between germline ends came to 7 bases. The CDR3 has 14 amino acids. The germline V gene has CDR1 SGHTA and CDR2 FQGNSA. This CDR3 reads CASSLAGHSYEQYF. The CDR3 DNA is TGTGCCAGCAGCTTAGCAGGACATTCCTACGAGCAGTACTTC.

This rearrangement joins TRBV4-3 to TRBJ2-7; 8 bases match TRBD1. The CDR3 spans 15 residues. Germline V CDR1 and CDR2: LGHNA, YSLEER. V trimming: 0 bases; J trimming: 2 bases; junction bases outside the gene matches: 3. This CDR3 is CASSQERTGTYEQYF. The CDR3 DNA is TGCGCCAGCAGCCAAGAAAGGACAGGGACCTACGAGCAGTACTTC.

This chain uses TRBV7-2 with TRBJ1-2; tentatively, D is TRBD1 (5 bases). Trimming pared 1 base from V and 3 bases from J, leaving 9 bases between. Germline V gene sequence: CDR1 SGHTA, CDR2 FQGNSA. This CDR3 is 14 amino acids long. The CDR3 here is CASSLDRGDYGYTF. DNA for the CDR3: TGTGCCAGCAGCTTAGACCGGGGGGACTATGGCTACACCTTC.

The gene calls are TRBV5-1 and TRBJ1-6; 9 nucleotides match TRBD1. Germline loops: CDR1 SGHRS, CDR2 YFSETQ. This CDR3 is 15 amino acids long. The trim removed 0 bases at V and 11 bases at J, leaving 6 bases unmatched. This CDR3 reads CASSLEGQGFTPLHF. The CDR3 bases are TGCGCCAGCAGCTTGGAGGGACAGGGTTTTACACCCCTCCACTTT.

V gene TRBV14 combines with J gene TRBJ1-5; D unclear. Germline V lookup: CDR1 SGHDN, CDR2 FVKESK. CDR3 length: 13 residues. With 1 base removed from V and 9 bases from J, the gap between germline ends came to 10 bases. CDR3 DNA sequence: TGTGCCAGCAGCCAAGCTCGCATGGGGCCCCAGCATTTT. This translates into CASSQARMGPQHF.

The V gene is TRBV5-4, the J gene TRBJ2-3; the match to TRBD2 covers 8 bases. The junction had 8 bases not matched to a gene; V was cut back by 0 bases and J by 2 bases. This CDR3 contains 17 residues. CDR1 and CDR2 from the germline V gene are SGHNT and YYREEE (reference sequence). CDR3 residues: CASSLAGLGGSTDTQYF. The CDR3 DNA reads TGTGCCAGCAGCTTGGCGGGACTAGGGGGATCCACAGATACGCAGTATTTT.

V usage is TRBV9 and J usage is TRBJ1-2; TRBD1 matches 7 bases. CDR3 size: 16 residues. Trimming at V came to 6 bases and at J to 7 bases, leaving 18 bases not matched to a gene. Germline lookup yields CDR1 SGDLS and CDR2 YYNGEE. CDR3 amino acids: CASTGARKDRALGYTF. In nucleotides, the CDR3 is TGTGCCAGCACCGGTGCGAGGAAAGACAGGGCCCTTGGCTACACCTTC. Filled out from reference TRBV9 and TRBJ1-2, the complete variable domain reads DSGVTQTPKHLITATGQRVTLRCSPRSGDLSVYWYQQSLDQGLQFLIQYYNGEERAKGNILERFSAQQFPDLHSELNLSSLELGDSALYFCASTGARKDRALGYTFGSGTRLTVV.

V and J are TRBV7-2 and TRBJ1-3; TRBD1 aligns across 12 bases. This CDR3 is built from 17 residues. Germline values: CDR1 SGHTA, CDR2 FQGNSA. The junction had 4 bases not matched to a gene; V was cut back by 0 bases and J by 4 bases. CDR3 nucleotide sequence: TGTGCCAGCAGCTTAGCGGGACAGGGGGCGGGCGGAAACACCATATATTTT. Its translation is CASSLAGQGAGGNTIYF. The full variable domain, in which reference TRBV7-2 and TRBJ1-3 provide the parts outside the CDR3, is GAGVSQSPSNKVTEKGKDVELRCDPISGHTALYWYRQSLGQGLEFLIYFQGNSAPDKSGLPSDRFSAERTGGSVSTLTIQRTQQEDSAVYLCASSLAGQGAGGNTIYFGEGSWLTVV.

This rearrangement joins TRBV25-1 to TRBJ2-1; 13 bases map to TRBD2. This CDR3 is 16 amino acids long. V lost 4 bases to trimming and J lost 2 bases; unmatched junction nucleotides: 2. Germline V lookup: CDR1 MGHDK, CDR2 SYGVNS. The CDR3: CASSGTSGGAYNEQFF. The DNA of the CDR3 is TGTGCCAGCAGTGGGACTAGCGGGGGAGCCTACAATGAGCAGTTCTTC.

This clone came up once. The V gene is TRBV27, the J gene TRBJ1-5, with D uncertain. The CDR3 runs 13 residues. Germline CDR1 MNHEY, CDR2 SMNVEV (reference sequence). With 2 bases removed from V and 2 bases from J, the gap between germline ends came to 4 bases. The CDR3 region has the DNA TGTGCCAGCAGTTTACAGGGCAATCAGCCCCAGCATTTT. Translating it yields CASSLQGNQPQHF.

This chain uses TRBV5-5 with TRBJ1-4, with 9 nucleotides matching TRBD1. Germline assignment: CDR1 SGHKS and CDR2 YYEKEE (reference sequence). V was clipped by 2 bases and J by 8 bases; unmatched bases: 7. The CDR3 is made up of 15 amino acids. The CDR3 loop is CASSFGTGSGEKLFF. The CDR3 DNA reads TGTGCCAGCAGCTTCGGGACAGGGAGTGGAGAAAAACTGTTTTTT.

This clone was picked up one time. The CDR3 DNA reads as TGTGCCAGCAGTGACTGGGCCGCCAATTCACCCCTCCACTTT. This sequence encodes CASSDWAANSPLHF. The V and J genes are TRBV6-2 or TRBV6-3 and TRBJ1-6; D not certain. The CDR3 is 14 amino acids. V lost 5 bases and J 7 bases, leaving 12 bases between the germline ends. Germline values: CDR1 MNHEY, CDR2 SVGEGT.